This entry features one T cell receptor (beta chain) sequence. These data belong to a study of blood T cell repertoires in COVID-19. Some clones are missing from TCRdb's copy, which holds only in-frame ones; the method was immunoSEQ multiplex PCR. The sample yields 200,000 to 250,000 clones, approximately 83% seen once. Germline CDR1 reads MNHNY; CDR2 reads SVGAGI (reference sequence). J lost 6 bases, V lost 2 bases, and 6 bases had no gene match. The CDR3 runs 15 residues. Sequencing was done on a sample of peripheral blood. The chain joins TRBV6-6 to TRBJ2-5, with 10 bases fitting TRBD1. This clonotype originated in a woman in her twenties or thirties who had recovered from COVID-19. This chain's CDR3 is CASSYRQGALKTQYF. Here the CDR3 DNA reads TGTGCCAGCAGTTACAGACAGGGGGCATTGAAGACCCAGTACTTC.